This T cell receptor beta chain came from a study of identical twins. TCRdb re-derived calls from the 5' RACE reads in MiXCR, one entry per CDR3 protein. The data show about 200,000 distinct CDR3 sequences, with under 8.5% seen just once and about 15% held by the top ten. The germline V and J ends were trimmed by 0 bases and 5 bases, with 8 bases remaining between them. This CDR3 comprises 13 residues. CDR1 is SGHKS and CDR2 is YYEKEE in the germline V gene (reference sequence). In addition, the sample was reused for a study of T cells expressing NK-cell markers.

Material for sequencing was CD8+ T cells sorted from blood. The TCR was taken from a woman younger than 30 in good health. The V gene is TRBV5-5, the J gene TRBJ2-5; D is unclear. CDR3 region: CASSLDPAETQYF. For the CDR3, the DNA is TGTGCCAGCAGCTTGGACCCGGCGGAGACCCAGTACTTC.